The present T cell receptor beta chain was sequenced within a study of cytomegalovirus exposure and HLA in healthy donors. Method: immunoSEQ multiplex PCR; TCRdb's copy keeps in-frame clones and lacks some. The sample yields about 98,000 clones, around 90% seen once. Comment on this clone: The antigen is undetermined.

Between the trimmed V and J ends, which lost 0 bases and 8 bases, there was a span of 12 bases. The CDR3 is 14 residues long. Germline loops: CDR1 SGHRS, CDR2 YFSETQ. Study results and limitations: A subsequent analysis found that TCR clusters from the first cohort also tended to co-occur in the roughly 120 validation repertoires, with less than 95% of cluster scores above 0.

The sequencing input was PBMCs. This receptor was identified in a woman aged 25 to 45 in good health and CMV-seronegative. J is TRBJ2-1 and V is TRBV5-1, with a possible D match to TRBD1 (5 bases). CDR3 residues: CASSLGQGWDEQFF. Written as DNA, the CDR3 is TGCGCCAGCAGCTTGGGGCAGGGTTGGGATGAGCAGTTCTTC.